What follows is one T cell receptor beta chain and its context. Antigen specificity is unknown. Germline trimming cut 4 bases from V and 0 bases from J; bases unmatched to any gene: 8. The CDR3 loop spans 17 amino acids. Germline CDR1 and CDR2: SGHDN and FVKESK. These data originate in a study of identical twins. TCRdb re-called the 5' RACE reads through MiXCR, storing one row per CDR3 protein. The data contain a few hundred thousand distinct CDR3 sequences, 14% of them singletons. General study points: Models underestimated TCR alpha sharing (out-of-frame) in monozygotic twins.

These same records also appear under a second study, on yellow fever vaccine responses in identical twins.

The sequence was obtained from a woman between 18 and 29 years old in good health. The chain uses TRBV14 and TRBJ2-7, with TRBD2 matching 11 bases. The specimen sequenced was CD4+ T cells sorted from blood. The CDR3 DNA is TGTGCCAGCAGCCGAAGGACTAGCGGGTGGGGCTCCTACGAGCAGTACTTC. This codes for CASSRRTSGWGSYEQYF.